A single T cell receptor (beta chain) is shown here with its context. The data were produced by immunoSEQ multiplex PCR, yet TCRdb's version contains in-frame clones alone and is incomplete. The sample lists about 48,000 clones; 65% to 90% were seen once. The data originate from a study of blood T cell repertoires in COVID-19. Germline CDR1 MNHEY, CDR2 SVGAGI. The V end was cut by 4 bases, the J end by 4 bases, with 14 bases between. The CDR3 runs 16 residues. This clonotype was sampled from a woman of 80 years or more with COVID-19, enrolled during active disease. V is TRBV6-5 and J is TRBJ1-6; TRBD1 might be the D (5 bases). The sample was peripheral blood. This chain's CDR3 is CASSWGRDLYNSPLHF. CDR3 nucleotide sequence: TGTGCCAGCAGTTGGGGGAGGGACTTGTATAATTCACCCCTCCACTTT.